Following are 17 T cell receptor beta chains from one sample sequenced in a study of blood T cell repertoires in COVID-19. Clones were sequenced by immunoSEQ multiplex PCR, and TCRdb holds only the in-frame ones, with some missing. The sample gives 150,000 to 200,000 clones, approximately 90% of which show up once; 7% is in the top ten. Input material: peripheral blood. All receptors come from a woman of 80 years or more in a cohort sampled during active or convalescent COVID-19.

This clone showed up just once. The V and J genes are TRBV5-5 and TRBJ2-7; D not resolved. Between the trimmed V and J ends, which lost 2 bases and 7 bases, there was a span of 7 bases. Per the germline V gene, CDR1 is SGHKS and CDR2 is YYEKEE (reference sequence). This CDR3 is 11 amino acids long. The CDR3 bases are TGTGCCAGCAGCTTTGCCAGGGAGCAGTACTTC. This translates into CASSFAREQYF.

The genes are TRBV5-1 and TRBJ1-3; D is undetermined. V lost 0 bases and J lost 0, with 10 bases in between. This CDR3 has 16 amino acids. Germline CDR1 and CDR2: SGHRS and YFSETQ. Here the CDR3 reads CASSLVGESSGNTIYF. As DNA, the CDR3 is TGCGCCAGCAGCTTGGTGGGAGAAAGCTCTGGAAACACCATATATTTT.

The CDR3 nucleotides read TGCGCCAGCACCCAGGACAGGGTAATAAATGAGCAGTTCTTC. It specifies CASTQDRVINEQFF. The chain couples TRBV5-1 to TRBJ2-1; 8 bases line up with TRBD1. Germline V CDR1 and CDR2: SGHRS, YFSETQ. The CDR3 contains 14 residues. V lost 6 bases to trimming and J lost 7 bases; unmatched junction nucleotides: 9.

The chain joins TRBV14 to TRBJ2-4; TRBD1 matches 7 bases. The V gene's germline CDR1 is SGHDN and CDR2 FVKESK. V lost 6 bases to trimming and J lost 2 bases; unmatched junction nucleotides: 7. This CDR3 contains 15 residues. The CDR3 sequence is CASSRQGSTKNIQYF. CDR3 bases: TGTGCCAGCAGTCGACAGGGCTCGACCAAAAACATTCAGTACTTC. The entire variable domain, with the rest obtained from reference TRBV14 and TRBJ2-4, is as follows: EAGVTQFPSHSVIEKGQTVTLRCDPISGHDNLYWYRRVMGKEIKFLLHFVKESKQDESGMPNNRFLAERTGGTYSTLKVQPAELEDSGVYFCASSRQGSTKNIQYFGAGTRLSVL.

V is TRBV14 and J is TRBJ1-4, with D uncertain. CDR1 and CDR2 (germline): SGHDN, FVKESK. CDR3 length equals 13 residues. Trimming cost V 4 bases and J 6 bases, with 9 bases left between them. CDR3 sequence reads: CASSRGRDEKLFF. CDR3 DNA sequence: TGTGCCAGCAGCCGAGGGAGGGATGAAAAACTGTTTTTT.

This clone has a single count. The V and J genes are TRBV29-1 and TRBJ2-2; TRBD2 matches at 7 bases. Germline-derived CDR1 and CDR2 are SQVTM and ANQGSEA. J gave up 0 bases and V 5 bases, and 3 bases lay outside the gene matches. This CDR3 has 14 residues. CDR3 DNA: TGCAGCGTTAGCGGGACTCCGAACACCGGGGAGCTGTTTTTT. This gives the protein CSVSGTPNTGELFF.

The chain uses TRBV7-2 and TRBJ2-2; TRBD2 matches at 10 bases. The junction had 4 bases not matched to a gene; V was cut back by 2 bases and J by 7 bases. This CDR3 comprises 15 residues. Germline V CDR1 and CDR2: SGHTA, FQGNSA. The CDR3 DNA reads TGTGCCAGCAGCTTAACTAGCGGGATTAACGGGGAGCTGTTTTTT. It translates to CASSLTSGINGELFF.

This chain connects TRBV7-2 to TRBJ1-6; D is uncertain. This CDR3 spans 18 amino acids. V shed 4 bases and J shed 9 bases, with 25 bases lying between them. CDR1 and CDR2 from the germline V gene are SGHTA and FQGNSA. The CDR3 loop is CASSSLGGTAARSSPLHF. For the CDR3, the DNA is TGTGCCAGCAGCTCCCTGGGAGGTACGGCTGCCAGGTCTTCACCCCTCCACTTT.

The rearrangement links TRBV6-5 to TRBJ2-3; 8 bases map to TRBD2. CDR1 is MNHEY and CDR2 is SVGAGI in the germline V gene. The trim removed 6 bases at V and 6 bases at J, leaving 5 bases unmatched. This CDR3 comprises 13 residues. The CDR3 region is CASSGTSGDTQYF. In DNA form, the CDR3 reads TGTGCCAGCAGCGGGACTAGTGGCGATACGCAGTATTTT.

This chain uses TRBV5-4 with TRBJ1-2; perhaps TRBD1 as D (5 bases). V gave up 2 bases and J gave up 1 base, with 9 bases separating them. The germline V gene encodes CDR1 SGHNT and CDR2 YYREEE (reference sequence). CDR3 length equals 14 residues. The CDR3: CASSLSTDNYGYTF. Written as DNA, the CDR3 is TGTGCCAGCAGCTTATCGACAGATAACTATGGCTACACCTTC.

V and J are TRBV6-6 and TRBJ1-1; 7 bases fit TRBD1. The CDR3 has 18 amino acids. J was trimmed by 0 bases and V by 5 bases; bases with no gene match: 15. Germline assignment: CDR1 MNHNY and CDR2 SVGAGI (reference sequence). The CDR3 region has the DNA TGTGCCAGCAGTCGACAGGGCGGCTGGGTACGAATGAACACTGAAGCTTTCTTT. Protein product: CASSRQGGWVRMNTEAFF.

The chain recombines TRBV28 with TRBJ1-6, with a tentative D call TRBD1 (6 bases). The V end was cut by 3 bases, the J end by 8 bases, with 17 bases between. This CDR3 has 16 residues. CDR1 and CDR2 (germline): MDHEN, SYDVKM. The CDR3 coding sequence is TGTGCCAGCAGTTTGGGGGGGGCAAGATCAGATTCACCCCTCCACTTT. Translating it yields CASSLGGARSDSPLHF.

This clone was observed many times. The V gene is TRBV28, the J gene TRBJ1-4; tentatively, D is TRBD1 (6 bases). This CDR3 spans 16 amino acids. Germline V gene data show CDR1 as MDHEN and CDR2 as SYDVKM. Trimming pared 6 bases from V and 4 bases from J, leaving 18 bases between. The CDR3 DNA follows: TGTGCCAGCAGCTCGTTCTGGACAGAAGGTAATGAAAAACTGTTTTTT. Encoded protein: CASSSFWTEGNEKLFF.

V usage is TRBV12-5 and J usage is TRBJ2-5; D is undetermined. Germline CDR1 is LGHNT and CDR2 is FRNRAP. This CDR3 contains 13 residues. The V gene lost 6 bases and the J gene lost 3 bases, with 11 bases spanning the gap. The CDR3 nucleotides read TGTGCTAGTGGCCACACGTTGAAAGAGACCCAGTACTTC. It encodes CASGHTLKETQYF.

The chain uses TRBV6-1 and TRBJ2-7; 9 nucleotides align to TRBD1. V lost 3 bases to trimming and J lost 2 bases; unmatched junction nucleotides: 2. The CDR3 is made up of 14 amino acids. CDR1 and CDR2 (germline): MNHNS, SASEGT. DNA of the CDR3: TGTGCCAGCAGTGACGGGACAGGGACCTACGAGCAGTACTTC. This translates into CASSDGTGTYEQYF.

About this clone: Other DNA sequences in the same sample also yield this CDR3. In DNA form, the CDR3 reads TGCGCCAGCAGCTTGGGAGGTCAGGGTAGCGGCTACACCTTC. Translated: CASSLGGQGSGYTF. This chain links TRBV5-1 with TRBJ1-2; D might be TRBD1 (5 bases). V dropped 0 bases and J dropped 8 bases, with 14 bases sitting between them. Germline V gene lookup returns CDR1 SGHRS and CDR2 YFSETQ. The CDR3 is made up of 14 amino acids. Supplemented by reference TRBV5-1 and TRBJ1-2, the full variable domain reads KAGVTQTPRYLIKTRGQQVTLSCSPISGHRSVSWYQQTPGQGLQFLFEYFSETQRNKGNFPGRFSGRQFSNSRSEMNVSTLELGDSALYLCASSLGGQGSGYTFGSGTRLTVV.

V and J are TRBV29-1 and TRBJ1-5; 9 nucleotides align to TRBD1. From germline, CDR1 is SQVTM and CDR2 ANQGSEA. V trimming: 6 bases; J trimming: 7 bases; junction bases outside the gene matches: 4. The CDR3 is made up of 12 amino acids. CDR3: CSVQGAGQPQHF. CDR3 coding DNA: TGCAGCGTACAGGGGGCCGGCCAGCCCCAGCATTTT.